This TCR beta chain was sequenced during a study of T cell responses to AZD1222 COVID-19 vaccine. Regarding the study as a whole: Unmutated variant regions are reportedly the target of nearly half of TCRs that are spike-specific.

With respect to this clone: Its specificity is unknown.

This CDR3 is 13 amino acids long. The V end was cut by 4 bases, the J end by 4 bases, with 9 bases between. Germline CDR1 and CDR2: SGHRS and YFSETQ. Repertoires were generated with immunoSEQ multiplex PCR, while TCRdb's copy carries only in-frame clones and drops some. The sample holds roughly 97,000 clones, 93% seen once. The source was peripheral blood, collected on day 0 of AZD1222 vaccination. The TCR was taken from an adult in good health. V is TRBV5-1 and J is TRBJ2-1; D gene unclear. In nucleotides, the CDR3 is TGCGCCAGCAGCCCCGCCGCGTACAATGAGCAGTTCTTC. The encoded protein is CASSPAAYNEQFF.